These T cell receptor beta chains were read from a single sample in a study of blood T cell repertoires in COVID-19. The data were produced by immunoSEQ multiplex PCR, yet TCRdb's version contains in-frame clones alone and is incomplete. The profile shows under 200,000 clones, about 85% of them singletons. The material sequenced was peripheral blood. Receptors originate from a man in his sixties with COVID-19, enrolled during active disease. Both conserved end residues are part of each CDR3. Each record gives: J gene, D gene, V gene, clone size, CDR3 protein, CDR3 DNA. The D gene is left open where the match is weak. Some rows have no size entry. The others give once, few or many, or a class for an expanded clone.

>TRBJ2-7|TRBD1|TRBV10-2|-
CASRDRQGQYF
TGCGCCAGCAGGGATCGACAGGGGCAGTACTTC
>TRBJ2-2|TRBD1|TRBV10-2|-
CASSEGQGANTGELFF
TGCGCCAGCAGCGAAGGACAGGGGGCGAACACCGGGGAGCTGTTTTTT
>TRBJ1-2|-|TRBV5-6|-
CASSLPANYGYTF
TGTGCCAGCAGCTTGCCTGCTAACTATGGCTACACCTTC
>TRBJ2-1|TRBD2|TRBV10-1|-
CASSASGSLNEQFF
TGCGCCAGCAGTGCAAGCGGGAGTTTAAATGAGCAGTTCTTC
>TRBJ2-7|-|TRBV2|-
CASSVEAGFPYEQYF
TGTGCCAGCAGTGTGGAGGCGGGGTTCCCCTACGAGCAGTACTTC
>TRBJ1-3|TRBD1|TRBV5-4|-
CASSPGQGRLAGNTIYF
TGTGCCAGCAGCCCGGGACAGGGGCGCCTAGCAGGAAACACCATATATTTT
>TRBJ2-7|TRBD1|TRBV18|once
CASSDKQGSGEQYF
TGTGCCAGCTCAGACAAACAGGGGAGTGGCGAGCAGTACTTC
>TRBJ2-1|TRBD2|TRBV9|-
CASSGLAGEDGNYNEQFF
TGTGCCAGCAGCGGGCTAGCGGGAGAAGATGGGAACTACAATGAGCAGTTCTTC
>TRBJ1-4|-|TRBV9|-
CASSVRGGESEKLFF
TGTGCCAGCAGCGTAAGAGGGGGGGAGAGTGAAAAACTGTTTTTT
>TRBJ2-6|TRBD1|TRBV10-3|-
CAISEVKGGTSGANVLTF
TGTGCCATCAGTGAGGTGAAAGGGGGCACCTCTGGGGCCAACGTCCTGACTTTC
>TRBJ1-2|-|TRBV14|-
CASSQGGPYGYTF
TGTGCCAGCAGCCAAGGGGGCCCCTATGGCTACACCTTC
>TRBJ2-5|TRBD2|TRBV9|-
CASSQAGGPVETQYF
TGTGCCAGCAGCCAGGCGGGAGGGCCGGTAGAGACCCAGTACTTC
>TRBJ1-2|-|TRBV7-9|-
CASSSLNSGYTF
TGTGCCAGCAGCTCGCTTAATAGTGGCTACACCTTC
>TRBJ1-3|TRBD1|TRBV9|-
CASSIKGHRGPGNTIYF
TGTGCCAGCAGCATCAAAGGTCACAGGGGGCCTGGAAACACCATATATTTT
>TRBJ2-3|-|TRBV6-4|-
CASPGAPSTDTQYF
TGTGCCAGCCCAGGGGCACCTAGCACAGATACGCAGTATTTT
>TRBJ1-4|-|TRBV7-9|-
CASSLVETKEKLFF
TGTGCCAGCAGCTTAGTAGAGACAAAGGAAAAACTGTTTTTT
>TRBJ1-3|-|TRBV7-9|-
CASSLARPASGNTIYF
TGTGCCAGCAGCTTAGCGAGGCCGGCCTCTGGAAACACCATATATTTT
>TRBJ1-4|-|TRBV27|-
CASRKGGTNNEKLFF
TGTGCCAGCAGGAAAGGAGGAACTAATAATGAAAAACTGTTTTTT
>TRBJ1-5|-|TRBV30|-
CAWSVRRNQPQHF
TGTGCCTGGAGTGTACGGCGGAATCAGCCCCAGCATTTT
>TRBJ2-7|TRBD1|TRBV6-5|-
CASRPTGSLYEQYF
TGTGCCAGCAGGCCGACAGGGTCCCTCTACGAGCAGTACTTC
>TRBJ2-6|-|TRBV28|-
CASSPREGAMGANVLTF
TGTGCCAGCAGCCCCCGGGAGGGGGCAATGGGGGCCAACGTCCTGACTTTC
>TRBJ1-1|-|TRBV7-2|-
CASSLGRMNTEAFF
TGTGCCAGCAGCTTAGGGCGGATGAACACTGAAGCTTTCTTT
>TRBJ1-2|TRBD1|TRBV24-1|-
CATSDSRGLDGYTF
TGTGCCACCAGTGATTCGAGGGGGCTTGATGGCTACACCTTC
>TRBJ1-5|TRBD1|TRBV19|-
CASSIMGQGARAQHF
TGTGCCAGTAGTATTATGGGACAGGGGGCGAGGGCCCAGCATTTT
>TRBJ2-4|-|TRBV20-1|once
CSALIRDIQYF
TGCAGTGCCCTGATTCGGGACATTCAGTACTTC
>TRBJ1-6|TRBD1|TRBV5-6|-
CASSLDGTGVSPLHF
TGTGCCAGCAGCTTGGATGGGACAGGGGTTTCACCCCTCCACTTT
>TRBJ2-1|TRBD2|TRBV19|-
CASSLGLAANEQFF
TGTGCCAGTAGTCTGGGACTAGCGGCCAATGAGCAGTTCTTC
>TRBJ1-1|-|TRBV25-1|once
CASRGGGGHTEAFF
TGTGCCAGCAGGGGAGGGGGAGGGCACACTGAAGCTTTCTTT